The 19 T cell receptor beta chains given below trace back to one sample, sequenced in a study of identical twins. Each CDR3 protein is one row after TCRdb ran MiXCR on the 5' RACE reads. The sample shows around 550,000 distinct CDR3 sequences, 12% to 15% of them seen only once. Separately, the same data were catalogued under a study of yellow fever vaccine responses in identical twins.

Sequences were obtained from CD4+ T cells sorted from blood. Receptors originate from a woman aged 18 to 35 in good health.

This clonotype was observed a handful of times. This sequence joins TRBV12-3 or TRBV12-4 and TRBJ2-4; maybe TRBD1 (5 bases). The germline V and J ends were trimmed by 3 bases and 0 bases, with 9 bases remaining between them. There are 15 residues in the CDR3. The CDR3 region is CASSFGALAKNIQYF. CDR3 sequence (DNA): TGTGCCAGCAGTTTTGGGGCACTAGCCAAAAACATTCAGTACTTC.

In DNA, the CDR3 is TGTGCCAGCAGGGCCGGAAGGCCCAACACCGGGGAGCTGTTTTTT. Its protein is CASRAGRPNTGELFF. The chain uses TRBV12-3 or TRBV12-4 and TRBJ2-2; unclear D gene. The CDR3 length is 15 residues. V lost 6 bases to trimming and J lost 2 bases, with 13 bases between them.

CDR3 residues: CASSRPGQGDHNEQFF. CDR3 sequence (DNA): TGTGCCAGTAGCAGACCGGGACAGGGGGACCACAATGAGCAGTTCTTC. The chain has TRBV19 and TRBJ2-1, with TRBD1 identical over 11 bases. This CDR3 is built from 16 residues. After removal of 6 bases from V and 5 bases from J, the junction contained 9 bases not matched to a gene. Looked up from germline, CDR1 is LNHDA and CDR2 is SQIVND (reference sequence). Full variable domain (missing parts from reference TRBV19 and TRBJ2-1): DGGITQSPKYLFRKEGQNVTLSCEQNLNHDAMYWYRQDPGQGLRLIYYSQIVNDFQKGDIAEGYSVSREKKESFPLTVTSAQKNPTAFYLCASSRPGQGDHNEQFFGPGTRLTVL.

This clonotype was observed many times. The V gene is TRBV7-6, the J gene TRBJ2-1, with TRBD1 matching over 8 bases. This CDR3 comprises 15 residues. The germline gives CDR1 SGHVS, CDR2 FNYEAQ. The V segment lost 4 bases and the J segment 5 bases; nucleotides outside the gene matches: 7. The CDR3 spells CASSSQGGANNEQFF. The DNA for the CDR3 is TGTGCCAGCAGCTCACAGGGGGGAGCAAACAATGAGCAGTTCTTC. The whole variable domain, filled in from reference TRBV7-6 and TRBJ2-1, reads GAGVSQSPRYKVTKRGQDVALRCDPISGHVSLYWYRQALGQGPEFLTYFNYEAQQDKSGLPNDRFSAERPEGSISTLTIQRTEQRDSAMYRCASSSQGGANNEQFFGPGTRLTVL.

There are a few counts of this clonotype. V is TRBV20-1 and J is TRBJ2-1, with D perhaps TRBD1 (6 bases). The V end lost 5 bases, the J end lost 4 bases, and 15 bases lay between the germline ends. The CDR3 loop spans 14 amino acids. Germline V CDR1 and CDR2: DFQATT, SNEGSKA (reference sequence). In DNA form, the CDR3 reads TGCAGTGCTGAGAGGGGGTTACGGTACAATGAGCAGTTCTTC. It encodes CSAERGLRYNEQFF.

The chain carries TRBV12-3 or TRBV12-4 and TRBJ1-4, with a tentative D call TRBD1 (5 bases). Trimming pared 6 bases from V and 3 bases from J, leaving 11 bases between. The CDR3 runs 14 residues. The CDR3, as DNA: TGTGCCAGCAGACAGGACGGCCCTAATGAAAAACTGTTTTTT. Residues: CASRQDGPNEKLFF.

The J gene is TRBJ2-2, the V gene TRBV10-2; 10 bases are a match to TRBD2. This CDR3 is 17 amino acids long. The V gene end was trimmed by 6 bases and the J gene end by 4 bases; junction bases not matched to a gene: 11. The germline V gene has CDR1 WSHSY and CDR2 SAAADI. The CDR3 bases are TGCGCCAGCAGAACCCAGCGGGGGGGCCCTGGCACCGGGGAGCTGTTTTTT. Its translation is CASRTQRGGPGTGELFF.

This clonotype was detected a few times. J is TRBJ2-7 and V is TRBV12-3 or TRBV12-4, with a tentative D call TRBD1 (6 bases). V was shortened by 0 bases and J by 5 bases, with 11 bases between the two germline ends. CDR3 length equals 14 residues. CDR3 DNA: TGTGCCAGCAGTTTAGCCCTGGGGGCCAACGAGCAGTACTTC. It translates to CASSLALGANEQYF.

The V and J genes are TRBV5-4 and TRBJ1-6, with D possibly matching TRBD1 (6 bases). The CDR3 has 15 residues. Germline V gene lookup returns CDR1 SGHNT and CDR2 YYREEE (reference sequence). The ends were cut back, 4 bases at V and 5 bases at J, with 13 bases in the middle. CDR3 nucleotides: TGTGCCAGCAGCATCCGGGACACCAATAATTCACCCCTCCACTTT. Translated, it gives CASSIRDTNNSPLHF.

This clonotype was counted only a few times. V and J are TRBV4-1 and TRBJ2-5, with D possibly called TRBD1 or TRBD2 (6 bases each). Per germline, CDR1 MGHRA and CDR2 YSYEKL. The V and J ends lost 0 bases and 5 bases respectively, with 16 bases between them. This CDR3 has 16 amino acids. CDR3 DNA sequence: TGCGCCAGCAGCCAAGAACTCGGGAGAAGGGGGGAGACCCAGTACTTC. Protein product: CASSQELGRRGETQYF.

This chain uses TRBV12-3 or TRBV12-4 with TRBJ2-1, with 7 bases aligning to TRBD1. J was trimmed by 4 bases and V by 5 bases; bases with no gene match: 11. CDR3 size: 16 residues. This CDR3 is CASSERRGQLYNEQFF. CDR3 DNA: TGTGCCAGCAGTGAGCGTCGGGGACAGCTGTACAATGAGCAGTTCTTC.

This clonotype was counted only a few times. This chain uses TRBV6-1 with TRBJ2-2; no clear D. CDR3 length: 15 residues. Trimming took off 3 bases at V and 3 bases at J, with 11 bases between the two ends. Germline lookup yields CDR1 MNHNS and CDR2 SASEGT. In nucleotides, the CDR3 is TGTGCCAGCAGTGACGGAGTCTGGGACACCGGGGAGCTGTTTTTT. Translated, it gives CASSDGVWDTGELFF.

This clonotype was recorded at least ten times. The V call is TRBV29-1, the J call TRBJ2-1; D possibly corresponds to TRBD2 (5 bases). Germline assignment: CDR1 SQVTM and CDR2 ANQGSEA. This CDR3 contains 13 residues. The ends were cut back, 3 bases at V and 9 bases at J, with 15 bases in the middle. As DNA, the CDR3 is TGCAGCGTTGATCCGACGAGGGCAGCTGAGCAGTTCTTC. It encodes CSVDPTRAAEQFF.

The chain is built from TRBV9 and TRBJ2-1; 9 bases are a match to TRBD2. V gave up 4 bases and J gave up 8 bases; unmatched junction bases: 7. This CDR3 region has 14 residues. From germline, CDR1 is SGDLS and CDR2 YYNGEE. The CDR3 region is CASSPRTSVYEQFF. CDR3 coding DNA: TGTGCCAGCAGCCCCCGGACTAGCGTCTATGAGCAGTTCTTC.

This clonotype was detected only a few times. The chain combines TRBV11-2 with TRBJ2-1, with 13 bases matching TRBD2. Unmatched junction bases numbered 9, after V lost 1 base and J lost 9 bases. Germline V gives CDR1 SGHAT, CDR2 FQNNGV. This CDR3 comprises 17 residues. DNA for the CDR3: TGTGCCAGCAGCTTAGTAACCTGGACTAGCGGGAGTGGTGAGCAGTTCTTC. It codes for CASSLVTWTSGSGEQFF.

The chain couples TRBV9 to TRBJ2-2; no reliable D call. V was cut by 1 base and J by 3 bases, with 7 bases left in between. Per germline, CDR1 SGDLS and CDR2 YYNGEE. The CDR3 runs to 14 residues. The CDR3 DNA sequence: TGTGCCAGCAGCGTACTTCCTGACACCGGGGAGCTGTTTTTT. It yields the protein CASSVLPDTGELFF.

The chain is built from TRBV3-1 and TRBJ2-3, with D perhaps TRBD1 or TRBD2 (5 bases each). The V gene lost 2 bases and the J gene lost 4 bases, with 16 bases spanning the gap. Germline CDR1 reads LGHDT; CDR2 reads YNNKEL (reference sequence). This CDR3 is built from 16 residues. The CDR3: CASSQSVVGPPDTQYF. The CDR3 DNA reads as TGTGCCAGCAGCCAATCGGTGGTGGGACCCCCAGATACGCAGTATTTT.

This clonotype was observed a handful of times. The CDR3 nucleotides read TGCAGTGCTAGAGGGGGACCGCTCACCGGGGAGCTGTTTTTT. This encodes CSARGGPLTGELFF. The chain has TRBV20-1 and TRBJ2-2; D may correspond to TRBD1 or TRBD2 (5 bases each). The CDR3 has 14 residues. Looked up from germline, CDR1 is DFQATT and CDR2 is SNEGSKA (reference sequence). Trimming pared 1 base from V and 4 bases from J, leaving 10 bases between.

The rearrangement joins TRBV12-3 or TRBV12-4 to TRBJ2-1; TRBD2 matches at 9 bases. The V and J ends lost 1 base and 6 bases, in that order; junction bases with no gene match: 1. CDR3 length equals 14 residues. In DNA, the CDR3 is TGTGCCAGCAGTTTAGGCGGGGGGGCCAATGAGCAGTTCTTC. This codes for CASSLGGGANEQFF.